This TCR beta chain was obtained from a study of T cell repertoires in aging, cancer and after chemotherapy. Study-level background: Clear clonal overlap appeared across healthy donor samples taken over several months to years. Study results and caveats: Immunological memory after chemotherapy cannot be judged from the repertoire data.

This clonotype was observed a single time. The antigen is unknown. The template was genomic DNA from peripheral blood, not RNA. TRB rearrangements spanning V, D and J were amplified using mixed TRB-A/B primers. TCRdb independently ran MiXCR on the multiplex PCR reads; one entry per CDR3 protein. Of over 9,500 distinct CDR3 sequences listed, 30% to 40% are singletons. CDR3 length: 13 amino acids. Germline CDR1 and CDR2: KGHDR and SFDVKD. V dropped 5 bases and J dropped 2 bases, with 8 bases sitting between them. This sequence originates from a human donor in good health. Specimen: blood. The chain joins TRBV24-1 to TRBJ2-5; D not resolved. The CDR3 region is CATSGKGQETQYF. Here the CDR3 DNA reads TGTGCCACCAGTGGCAAGGGTCAAGAGACCCAGTACTTC.